The entry that follows covers one T cell receptor (beta chain) sequence. Its specificity is unknown. The sample belongs to a study of T cell responses to AZD1222 COVID-19 vaccine. Sequencing used immunoSEQ multiplex PCR; TCRdb keeps in-frame clones, though not all of them. The sample carries approximately 61,000 clones, around 81% recorded once. The study's findings and limits: Receipt of two AZD1222 doses was followed by a rise in Spike-specific TCR breadth and depth.

V was trimmed by 0 bases and J by 1 base, leaving 7 bases between them. Germline V gene sequence: CDR1 SGHTA, CDR2 FQGTGA. The CDR3 has 14 residues. This TCR came from an adult who received the AZD1222 COVID-19 vaccine. This sample comprised peripheral blood, obtained 28 days after the second AZD1222 dose. The chain uses TRBV7-3 and TRBJ2-7; D possibly corresponds to TRBD2 (5 bases). This CDR3 reads CASSLTGESYEQYF. CDR3 sequence (DNA): TGTGCCAGCAGCTTAACCGGGGAATCCTACGAGCAGTACTTC.